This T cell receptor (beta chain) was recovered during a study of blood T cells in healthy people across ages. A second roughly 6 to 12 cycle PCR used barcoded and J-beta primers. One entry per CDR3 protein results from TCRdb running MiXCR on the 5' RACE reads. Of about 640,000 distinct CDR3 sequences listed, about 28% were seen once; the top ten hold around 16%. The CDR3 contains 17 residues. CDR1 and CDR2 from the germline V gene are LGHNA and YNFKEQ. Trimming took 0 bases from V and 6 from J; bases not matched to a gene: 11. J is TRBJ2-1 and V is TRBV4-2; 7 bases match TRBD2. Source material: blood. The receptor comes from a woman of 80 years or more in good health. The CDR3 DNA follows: TGTGCCAGCAGCCAAGATTTTTTAGCGGGCCCGGGCAATGAGCAGTTCTTC. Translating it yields CASSQDFLAGPGNEQFF.